This T cell receptor beta chain appears in the sequencing data of a study of CD8 T cells in ankylosing spondylitis. Regarding the study as a whole: Some of these motif variants have turned up before, in reports on reactive arthritis synovial fluid and blood. Clones linked to the disease showed a CD8+ phenotype. They occurred at relatively low frequencies in peripheral blood. Seemingly characteristic of ankylosing spondylitis blood was a TCR beta motif consisting of about 8 highly homologous variants. As reported, disease-linked clones showed significant enrichment in matched ankylosing spondylitis synovial fluid.

A quantitative 5'-RACE method, one with molecular barcodes, was used to make TCR beta libraries. TCRdb analysed the 5' RACE reads with MiXCR anew, one entry per CDR3 protein. The sample has under 450,000 distinct CDR3 sequences, 15% to 20% seen once. This clonotype was observed a handful of times. Its antigen is not identified. This CDR3 region has 12 residues. In germline, CDR1 is ENHRY, CDR2 SYGVKD. The V end lost 4 bases, the J end lost 5 bases, and 7 bases lay between the germline ends. This clonotype originated in a male donor with ankylosing spondylitis. The material sequenced was blood, either unsorted or a sorted T cell fraction (not recorded which). The chain carries TRBV10-3 and TRBJ2-3; D gene uncertain. The CDR3 sequence is CAISGYGDTQYF. CDR3 sequence (DNA): TGTGCCATCAGTGGCTACGGAGATACGCAGTATTTT.